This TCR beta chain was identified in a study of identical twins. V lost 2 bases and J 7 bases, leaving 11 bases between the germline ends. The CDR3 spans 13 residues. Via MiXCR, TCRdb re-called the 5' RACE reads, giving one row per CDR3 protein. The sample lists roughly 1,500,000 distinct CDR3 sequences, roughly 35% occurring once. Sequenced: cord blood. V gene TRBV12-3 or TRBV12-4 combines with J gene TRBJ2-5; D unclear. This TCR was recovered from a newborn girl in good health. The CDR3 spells CASSLPNLRTQYF. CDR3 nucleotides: TGTGCCAGCAGTTTACCCAACTTGCGGACCCAGTACTTC.